A selection of T cell receptor beta chains follows, all from one sample in a study of radiotherapy plus CTLA-4 blockade in lung cancer. The data were produced by immunoSEQ multiplex PCR, yet TCRdb's version contains in-frame clones alone and is incomplete. The sample includes about 38,000 clones, about three quarters of them seen just once. The sequencing used peripheral blood, collected from a patient treated with radiotherapy plus ipilimumab. These receptors all come from a human donor with non-small cell lung cancer who had stable disease on radiotherapy plus ipilimumab. Both conserved end residues are part of each CDR3. Fields, in order: clone size, V gene, D gene, J gene, CDR3 DNA, CDR3 protein. D genes are given only for firm matches. Expanded clones get a size class; other rows say once, few or many, or leave the size out.

abundance: .; v_gene: TRBV25-1; d_gene: TRBD1; j_gene: TRBJ2-3; CDR3nt: TGTGCCAGCCGCGATCGGACAGGGGGCACAGATACGCAGTATTTT; CDR3aa: CASRDRTGGTDTQYF
abundance: few; v_gene: TRBV5-4; d_gene: .; j_gene: TRBJ2-3; CDR3nt: TGTGCCAGCAGCATCCCCCGGGCAGAGATCAATACGCAGTATTTT; CDR3aa: CASSIPRAEINTQYF
abundance: .; v_gene: TRBV5-1; d_gene: .; j_gene: TRBJ1-1; CDR3nt: TGCGCCAGCAGCTTGGCCGGAGGACAGATTAAAATGAACACTGAAGCTTTCTTT; CDR3aa: CASSLAGGQIKMNTEAFF
abundance: .; v_gene: TRBV10-1; d_gene: .; j_gene: TRBJ2-3; CDR3nt: TGCGCCACCCCCAGTCCAGGGGGGGCTAGCACAGATACGCAGTATTTT; CDR3aa: CATPSPGGASTDTQYF
abundance: .; v_gene: TRBV7-6; d_gene: .; j_gene: TRBJ1-1; CDR3nt: TGTGCCAGCAGCGATACGGGGGGGTACACTGAAGCTTTCTTT; CDR3aa: CASSDTGGYTEAFF
abundance: .; v_gene: TRBV4-1; d_gene: .; j_gene: TRBJ2-7; CDR3nt: TGCGCCAGCAGCCAAGATCGGGGCAGGAGCCCCTACGAGCAGTACTTC; CDR3aa: CASSQDRGRSPYEQYF
abundance: few; v_gene: TRBV6-1; d_gene: .; j_gene: TRBJ1-6; CDR3nt: TGTGCCAGCAGTGCAGTCCGGCCGGAGAATTCACCCCTCCACTTT; CDR3aa: CASSAVRPENSPLHF
abundance: .; v_gene: TRBV7-2; d_gene: .; j_gene: TRBJ1-1; CDR3nt: TGTGCCAGCAGCCCTTCGACTGTGAACACTGAAGCTTTCTTT; CDR3aa: CASSPSTVNTEAFF
abundance: .; v_gene: TRBV9; d_gene: TRBD1; j_gene: TRBJ2-3; CDR3nt: TGTGCCAGCAGCCCCCGGACAGGGACGCTTAGCACAGATACGCAGTATTTT; CDR3aa: CASSPRTGTLSTDTQYF
abundance: .; v_gene: TRBV5-1; d_gene: TRBD1; j_gene: TRBJ1-1; CDR3nt: TGCGCCAGCAGCCCCACCGGGACAGGGTACACTGAAGCTTTCTTT; CDR3aa: CASSPTGTGYTEAFF
abundance: .; v_gene: TRBV6-6; d_gene: .; j_gene: TRBJ1-5; CDR3nt: TGTGCCAGCATTCCAACAGGGAATCAGCCCCAGCATTTT; CDR3aa: CASIPTGNQPQHF
abundance: medium-sized; v_gene: TRBV5-4; d_gene: TRBD1; j_gene: TRBJ1-2; CDR3nt: TGTGCCAGCAGCTTACAGGGGGCCCCTGGGGGCTACACCTTC; CDR3aa: CASSLQGAPGGYTF
abundance: .; v_gene: TRBV30; d_gene: TRBD2; j_gene: TRBJ2-1; CDR3nt: TGTGCCTGGAGTCGAGCGGGGGGGCCTAATGAGCAGTTCTTC; CDR3aa: CAWSRAGGPNEQFF
abundance: .; v_gene: TRBV2; d_gene: TRBD1; j_gene: TRBJ2-1; CDR3nt: TGTGCCAGCAGTGTAAGGGGACAGGGTGACAATGAGCAGTTCTTC; CDR3aa: CASSVRGQGDNEQFF
abundance: once; v_gene: TRBV11-2; d_gene: TRBD2; j_gene: TRBJ2-7; CDR3nt: TGTGCCAGCAGCCTCACTAGCGGGGGCACCTACGAGCAGTACTTC; CDR3aa: CASSLTSGGTYEQYF
abundance: few; v_gene: TRBV9; d_gene: .; j_gene: TRBJ2-3; CDR3nt: TGTGCCAGCAGCGTCAGGGGAGGATTCACAGATACGCAGTATTTT; CDR3aa: CASSVRGGFTDTQYF
abundance: once; v_gene: TRBV10-3; d_gene: .; j_gene: TRBJ1-1; CDR3nt: TGTGCCATCAGTGACACCTCGCCGAACACTGAAGCTTTCTTT; CDR3aa: CAISDTSPNTEAFF
abundance: .; v_gene: TRBV25-1; d_gene: .; j_gene: TRBJ1-2; CDR3nt: TGTGCCAGCAGCGGCAGAGCCAACTATGGCTACACCTTC; CDR3aa: CASSGRANYGYTF
abundance: .; v_gene: TRBV18; d_gene: .; j_gene: TRBJ1-2; CDR3nt: TGTGCCAGCTCACCTCTTCTGGACAGCACCTATGGCTACACCTTC; CDR3aa: CASSPLLDSTYGYTF
abundance: once; v_gene: TRBV19; d_gene: .; j_gene: TRBJ1-1; CDR3nt: TGTGCCAGTAGTATACATGGGGGTGCTGAAGCTTTCTTT; CDR3aa: CASSIHGGAEAFF
abundance: .; v_gene: TRBV25-1; d_gene: .; j_gene: TRBJ1-1; CDR3nt: TGTGCCAGCAGTGACGTCAGTCTATTCTCTCCTGAAGCTTTCTTT; CDR3aa: CASSDVSLFSPEAFF
abundance: .; v_gene: TRBV9; d_gene: .; j_gene: TRBJ2-2; CDR3nt: TGTGCCAGCAGCGTAGATGGATTGGGGGGCAGAACCGGGGAGCTGTTTTTT; CDR3aa: CASSVDGLGGRTGELFF
abundance: .; v_gene: TRBV28; d_gene: .; j_gene: TRBJ2-3; CDR3nt: TGTGCCAGCAGACAGGGAGGGTCTGTGGGAGATACGCAGTATTTT; CDR3aa: CASRQGGSVGDTQYF
abundance: .; v_gene: TRBV15; d_gene: .; j_gene: TRBJ2-5; CDR3nt: TGTGCCACCAGCATCGGACGGCTCCAAGAGACCCAGTACTTC; CDR3aa: CATSIGRLQETQYF
abundance: once; v_gene: TRBV4-1; d_gene: TRBD1; j_gene: TRBJ1-1; CDR3nt: TGCGCCAGCAGCCTCTTGACAGGGAGCACTGAAGCTTTCTTT; CDR3aa: CASSLLTGSTEAFF
abundance: few; v_gene: TRBV5-4; d_gene: TRBD1; j_gene: TRBJ1-6; CDR3nt: TGTGCCAGCAGCGCGGACAGGGGTTTTTATAATTCACCCCTCCACTTT; CDR3aa: CASSADRGFYNSPLHF
abundance: .; v_gene: TRBV5-1; d_gene: .; j_gene: TRBJ2-3; CDR3nt: TGCGCCAGCAGCCCAGGGAGGGGGGGCGATACGCAGTATTTT; CDR3aa: CASSPGRGGDTQYF
abundance: .; v_gene: TRBV6-1; d_gene: TRBD1; j_gene: TRBJ1-1; CDR3nt: TGTGCCAGCTCACTACAGGGGGAAAACACTGAAGCTTTCTTT; CDR3aa: CASSLQGENTEAFF
abundance: .; v_gene: TRBV16; d_gene: .; j_gene: TRBJ1-2; CDR3nt: TGTGCCAGCAGCCAAGCAGGGAATGGGGCCTATGGCTACACCTTC; CDR3aa: CASSQAGNGAYGYTF
abundance: .; v_gene: TRBV9; d_gene: .; j_gene: TRBJ2-3; CDR3nt: TGTGCCAGCAGCGTAGACGACACCGATACGCAGTATTTT; CDR3aa: CASSVDDTDTQYF
abundance: .; v_gene: TRBV5-1; d_gene: .; j_gene: TRBJ1-4; CDR3nt: TGCGCCAGCAGCTTGAGTGTAGGCAGGGAGGGAAAACTGTTTTTT; CDR3aa: CASSLSVGREGKLFF
abundance: .; v_gene: TRBV7-6; d_gene: TRBD1; j_gene: TRBJ1-5; CDR3nt: TGTGCCAGCAGCTTAGAACAGGGGGGCAATCAGCCCCAGCATTTT; CDR3aa: CASSLEQGGNQPQHF
abundance: .; v_gene: TRBV10-3; d_gene: TRBD1; j_gene: TRBJ2-4; CDR3nt: TGTGCCATCAGTGAGTCGGGACAGAAAGTAGCCAAAAACATTCAGTACTTC; CDR3aa: CAISESGQKVAKNIQYF
abundance: .; v_gene: TRBV11-2; d_gene: TRBD2; j_gene: TRBJ2-1; CDR3nt: TGTGCCAGCAGCTTAGTACTGCGGGGGGTCAACAATGAGCAGTTCTTC; CDR3aa: CASSLVLRGVNNEQFF
abundance: .; v_gene: TRBV6-5; d_gene: .; j_gene: TRBJ1-1; CDR3nt: TGTGCCAGCACCCTACTTTGGGGAGACACTGAAGCTTTCTTT; CDR3aa: CASTLLWGDTEAFF
abundance: .; v_gene: TRBV5-4; d_gene: .; j_gene: TRBJ1-1; CDR3nt: TGTGCCAGCAGCGCCCCCGGGACCTTAGGAGGTGAAGCTTTCTTT; CDR3aa: CASSAPGTLGGEAFF
abundance: .; v_gene: TRBV5-4; d_gene: .; j_gene: TRBJ2-2; CDR3nt: TGTGCCAGCAGCTTGAAACAGAAGAACACCGGGGAGCTGTTTTTT; CDR3aa: CASSLKQKNTGELFF
abundance: .; v_gene: TRBV28; d_gene: TRBD1; j_gene: TRBJ2-2; CDR3nt: TGTGCCAGCACCCTGGGACAGACGGGCGGGGAGCTGTTTTTT; CDR3aa: CASTLGQTGGELFF
abundance: once; v_gene: TRBV30; d_gene: .; j_gene: TRBJ1-5; CDR3nt: TGTGCCTGGAGTAAAGGGTTGGATCAGCCCCAGCATTTT; CDR3aa: CAWSKGLDQPQHF
abundance: once; v_gene: TRBV4-3; d_gene: .; j_gene: TRBJ1-1; CDR3nt: TGCGCCAGCAGCCTGACAGAACTCATGAACACTGAAGCTTTCTTT; CDR3aa: CASSLTELMNTEAFF
abundance: .; v_gene: TRBV4-2; d_gene: TRBD1; j_gene: TRBJ2-3; CDR3nt: TGTGCCAGCAGCCAAGATCCGCGGACAGGGGTCACAGATACGCAGTATTTT; CDR3aa: CASSQDPRTGVTDTQYF
abundance: .; v_gene: TRBV27; d_gene: .; j_gene: TRBJ1-1; CDR3nt: TGTGCCAGCAGTTCATGGGGGGAGGGGGACACTGAAGCTTTCTTT; CDR3aa: CASSSWGEGDTEAFF
abundance: .; v_gene: TRBV5-5; d_gene: .; j_gene: TRBJ1-4; CDR3nt: TGTGCCAGCAGCCCGACAGGCTGGAGAGGTAATGAAAAACTGTTTTTT; CDR3aa: CASSPTGWRGNEKLFF
abundance: few; v_gene: TRBV14; d_gene: TRBD1; j_gene: TRBJ2-2; CDR3nt: TGTGCCAGCAGCCAAGATCCCTGGGGACAGGGATGGGGGGAGCTGTTTTTT; CDR3aa: CASSQDPWGQGWGELFF
abundance: .; v_gene: TRBV7-9; d_gene: .; j_gene: TRBJ2-2; CDR3nt: TGTGCCAGCACGACAGACACGAACACCGGGGAGCTGTTTTTT; CDR3aa: CASTTDTNTGELFF
abundance: .; v_gene: TRBV7-2; d_gene: TRBD1; j_gene: TRBJ2-3; CDR3nt: TGTGCCAGCAGCGACAGGGGGGCGCGAACAGATACGCAGTATTTT; CDR3aa: CASSDRGARTDTQYF
abundance: .; v_gene: TRBV4-3; d_gene: .; j_gene: TRBJ1-5; CDR3nt: TGCGCCAGCAGCCAAGATGACGGGGATGGCAATCAGCCCCAGCATTTT; CDR3aa: CASSQDDGDGNQPQHF
abundance: .; v_gene: TRBV5-4; d_gene: .; j_gene: TRBJ1-1; CDR3nt: TGTGCCAGCAGCTTGGAGGGTACAACGAGGTGGACTGAAGCTTTCTTT; CDR3aa: CASSLEGTTRWTEAFF
abundance: .; v_gene: TRBV5-1; d_gene: .; j_gene: TRBJ2-1; CDR3nt: TGCGCCAGCAGCTGGACAGACTACAATGAGCAGTTCTTC; CDR3aa: CASSWTDYNEQFF
abundance: .; v_gene: TRBV29-1; d_gene: .; j_gene: TRBJ2-5; CDR3nt: TGCAGCGTTGAAGGGGCAGGGGAGACCCAGTACTTC; CDR3aa: CSVEGAGETQYF
abundance: .; v_gene: TRBV19; d_gene: .; j_gene: TRBJ1-1; CDR3nt: TGTGCCAGTACCATGGGGAGCTGGCAGGACACTGAAGCTTTCTTT; CDR3aa: CASTMGSWQDTEAFF
abundance: few; v_gene: TRBV15; d_gene: .; j_gene: TRBJ2-5; CDR3nt: TGTGCCACCAGCAGAGAGGACAGTACACAAGAGACCCAGTACTTC; CDR3aa: CATSREDSTQETQYF
abundance: .; v_gene: TRBV19; d_gene: TRBD1; j_gene: TRBJ1-5; CDR3nt: TGTGCCACCGCAGGCCCCGGGACAGGGGGAAATCAGCCCCAGCATTTT; CDR3aa: CATAGPGTGGNQPQHF
abundance: .; v_gene: TRBV18; d_gene: TRBD1; j_gene: TRBJ2-2; CDR3nt: TGTGCCAGCTCACCACCGACAGGGGTGAACACCGGGGAGCTGTTTTTT; CDR3aa: CASSPPTGVNTGELFF
abundance: few; v_gene: TRBV10-1; d_gene: TRBD1; j_gene: TRBJ1-4; CDR3nt: TGCGCCAGCACCCCCGGACAGGGGCCTAATGAAAAACTGTTTTTT; CDR3aa: CASTPGQGPNEKLFF
abundance: once; v_gene: TRBV7-8; d_gene: TRBD1; j_gene: TRBJ1-2; CDR3nt: TGTGCCAGCAGCTCCCGAAGGGGACAGGGGGGTAATGGCTACACCTTC; CDR3aa: CASSSRRGQGGNGYTF
abundance: .; v_gene: TRBV5-6; d_gene: .; j_gene: TRBJ2-7; CDR3nt: TGTGCCAGCAGCTTGGGAGGGCTGAAGTTGAGGTTCGAGCAGTACTTC; CDR3aa: CASSLGGLKLRFEQYF
abundance: .; v_gene: TRBV6-1; d_gene: .; j_gene: TRBJ1-5; CDR3nt: TGTGCCAGCAGTGGGGAAACAGACCAGCCCCAGCATTTT; CDR3aa: CASSGETDQPQHF
abundance: .; v_gene: TRBV28; d_gene: .; j_gene: TRBJ2-3; CDR3nt: TGTGCCAGCAGTTTGACTATAGGATTCAACACAGATACGCAGTATTTT; CDR3aa: CASSLTIGFNTDTQYF
abundance: .; v_gene: TRBV18; d_gene: .; j_gene: TRBJ1-1; CDR3nt: TGTGCCAGCTCCCCCGGGTTTATGAACACTGAAGCTTTCTTT; CDR3aa: CASSPGFMNTEAFF